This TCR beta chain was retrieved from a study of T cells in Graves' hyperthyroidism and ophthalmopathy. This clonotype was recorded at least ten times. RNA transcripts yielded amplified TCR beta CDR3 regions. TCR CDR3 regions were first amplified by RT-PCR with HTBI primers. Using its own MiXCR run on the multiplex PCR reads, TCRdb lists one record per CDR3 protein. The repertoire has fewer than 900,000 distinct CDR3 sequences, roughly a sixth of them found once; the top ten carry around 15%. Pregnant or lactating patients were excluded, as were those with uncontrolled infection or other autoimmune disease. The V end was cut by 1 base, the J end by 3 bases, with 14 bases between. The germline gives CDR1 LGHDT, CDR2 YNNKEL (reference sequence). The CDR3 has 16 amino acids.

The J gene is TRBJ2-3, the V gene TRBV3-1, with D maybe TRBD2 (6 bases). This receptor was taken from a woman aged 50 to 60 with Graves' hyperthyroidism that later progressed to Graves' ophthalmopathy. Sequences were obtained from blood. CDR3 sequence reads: CASSQGGRLGTDTQYF. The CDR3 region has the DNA TGTGCCAGCAGCCAAGGAGGTCGACTAGGGACAGATACGCAGTATTTT.